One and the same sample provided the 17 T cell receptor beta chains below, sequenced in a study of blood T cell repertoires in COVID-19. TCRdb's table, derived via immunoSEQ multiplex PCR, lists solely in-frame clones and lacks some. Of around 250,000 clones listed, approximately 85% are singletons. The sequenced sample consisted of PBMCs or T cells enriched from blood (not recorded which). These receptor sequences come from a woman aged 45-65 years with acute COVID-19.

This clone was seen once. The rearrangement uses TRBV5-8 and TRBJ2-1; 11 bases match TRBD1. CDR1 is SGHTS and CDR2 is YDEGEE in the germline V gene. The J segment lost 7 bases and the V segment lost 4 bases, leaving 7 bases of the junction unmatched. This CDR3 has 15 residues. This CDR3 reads CASSGWTGGLNEQFF. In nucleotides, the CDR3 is TGTGCCAGCAGCGGATGGACAGGGGGCTTGAATGAGCAGTTCTTC. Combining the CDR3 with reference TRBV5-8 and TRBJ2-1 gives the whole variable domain EAGVTQSPTHLIKTRGQQATLRCSPISGHTSVYWYQQALGLGLQFLLWYDEGEERNRGNFPPRFSGRQFPNYSSELNVNALELEDSALYLCASSGWTGGLNEQFFGPGTRLTVL.

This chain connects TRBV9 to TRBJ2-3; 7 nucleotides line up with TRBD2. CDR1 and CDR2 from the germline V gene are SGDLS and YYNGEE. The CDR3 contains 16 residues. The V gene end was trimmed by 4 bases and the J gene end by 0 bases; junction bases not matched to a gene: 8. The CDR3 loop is CASSPQAGLSTDTQYF. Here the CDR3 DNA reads TGTGCCAGCAGCCCTCAAGCGGGGCTCAGCACAGATACGCAGTATTTT.

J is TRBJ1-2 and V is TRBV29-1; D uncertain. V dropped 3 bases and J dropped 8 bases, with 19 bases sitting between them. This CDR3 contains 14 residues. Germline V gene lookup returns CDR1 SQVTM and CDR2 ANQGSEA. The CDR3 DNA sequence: TGCAGCGTTGACGGTCAGGCCCAGCCTCGGGGCTACACCTTC. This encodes CSVDGQAQPRGYTF. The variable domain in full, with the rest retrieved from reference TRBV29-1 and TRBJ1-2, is SAVISQKPSRDICQRGTSLTIQCQVDSQVTMMFWYRQQPGQSLTLIATANQGSEATYESGFVIDKFPISRPNLTFSTLTVSNMSPEDSSIYLCSVDGQAQPRGYTFGSGTRLTVV.

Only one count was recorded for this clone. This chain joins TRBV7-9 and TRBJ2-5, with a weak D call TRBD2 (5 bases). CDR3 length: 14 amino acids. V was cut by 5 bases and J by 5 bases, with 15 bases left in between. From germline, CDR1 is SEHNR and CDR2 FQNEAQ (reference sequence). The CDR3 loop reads CASSPLSGGETQYF. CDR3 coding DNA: TGTGCCAGCAGCCCCCTTTCGGGCGGGGAGACCCAGTACTTC.

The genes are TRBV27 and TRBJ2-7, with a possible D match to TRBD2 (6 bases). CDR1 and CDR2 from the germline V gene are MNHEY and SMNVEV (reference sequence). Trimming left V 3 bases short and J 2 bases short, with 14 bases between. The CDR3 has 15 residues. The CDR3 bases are TGTGCCAGCAGTTTCCTAGGAGCGGGTACCTACGAGCAGTACTTC. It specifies CASSFLGAGTYEQYF.

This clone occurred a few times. CDR3 in amino acids: CASSSSGQGSQPQHF. As DNA, the CDR3 is TGTGCCAGCAGCTCCTCGGGACAGGGAAGTCAGCCCCAGCATTTT. The chain recombines TRBV5-8 with TRBJ1-5, with TRBD1 matching over 9 bases. This CDR3 has 15 residues. CDR1 and CDR2 (germline): SGHTS, YDEGEE. The V segment lost 3 bases and the J segment 6 bases; nucleotides outside the gene matches: 7.

The CDR3 bases are TGTGCCAGCAGCCCGTCCGACAGGATCAATCAGCCCCAGCATTTT. This encodes CASSPSDRINQPQHF. The genes are TRBV7-2 and TRBJ1-5; tentatively, D is TRBD1 (6 bases). In germline, CDR1 is SGHTA, CDR2 FQGNSA. V lost 5 bases and J lost 3, with 14 bases in between. The CDR3 extends over 15 amino acids.

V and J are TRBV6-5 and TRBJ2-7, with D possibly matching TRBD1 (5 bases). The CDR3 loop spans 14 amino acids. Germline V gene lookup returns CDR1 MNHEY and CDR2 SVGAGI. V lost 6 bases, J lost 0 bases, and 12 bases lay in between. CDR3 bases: TGTGCCAGCAGCCCAGGACAATCCTCCTACGAGCAGTACTTC. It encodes CASSPGQSSYEQYF.

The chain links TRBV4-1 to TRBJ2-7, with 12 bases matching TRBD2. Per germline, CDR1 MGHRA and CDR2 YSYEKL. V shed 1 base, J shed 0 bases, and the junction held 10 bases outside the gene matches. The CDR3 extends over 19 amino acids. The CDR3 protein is CASSQGTGTSGSFSYEQYF. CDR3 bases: TGCGCCAGCAGCCAAGGTACCGGGACTAGCGGGTCGTTCTCCTACGAGCAGTACTTC.

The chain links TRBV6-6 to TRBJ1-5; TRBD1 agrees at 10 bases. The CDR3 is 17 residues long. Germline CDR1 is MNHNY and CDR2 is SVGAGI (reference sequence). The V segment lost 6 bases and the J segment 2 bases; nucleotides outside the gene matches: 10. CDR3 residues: CASSRSSGTGGNQPQHF. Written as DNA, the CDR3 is TGTGCCAGCAGCCGATCATCCGGGACAGGGGGCAATCAGCCCCAGCATTTT.

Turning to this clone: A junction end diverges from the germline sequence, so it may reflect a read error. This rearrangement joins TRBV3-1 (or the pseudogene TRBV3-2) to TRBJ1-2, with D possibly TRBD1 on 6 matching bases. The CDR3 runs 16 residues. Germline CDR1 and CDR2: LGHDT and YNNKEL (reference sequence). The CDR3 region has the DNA TGTGCCCGCAGCCAAGAATGGGGGGGGCGGGTCTATGGCTACACCTTC. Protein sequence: CARSQEWGGRVYGYTF.

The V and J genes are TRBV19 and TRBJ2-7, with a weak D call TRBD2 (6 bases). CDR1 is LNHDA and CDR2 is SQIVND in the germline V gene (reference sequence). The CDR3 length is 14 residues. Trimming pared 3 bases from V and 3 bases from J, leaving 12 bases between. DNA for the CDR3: TGTGCCAGTAGTATGAAAGCGGGTCGCTACGAGCAGTACTTC. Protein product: CASSMKAGRYEQYF.

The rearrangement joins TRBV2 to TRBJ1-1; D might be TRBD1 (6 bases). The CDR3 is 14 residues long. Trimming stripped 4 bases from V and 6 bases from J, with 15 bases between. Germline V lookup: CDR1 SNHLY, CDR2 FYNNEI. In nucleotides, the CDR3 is TGTGCCAGCAGTGGGCGGGGGGCGCTGGCTGAAGCTTTCTTT. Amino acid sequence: CASSGRGALAEAFF.

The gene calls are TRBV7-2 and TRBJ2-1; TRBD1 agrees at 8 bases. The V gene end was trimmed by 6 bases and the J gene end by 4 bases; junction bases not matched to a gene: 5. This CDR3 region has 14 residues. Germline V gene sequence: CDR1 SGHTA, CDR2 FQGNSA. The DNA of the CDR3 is TGTGCCAGCAGAGGACAGGGTACATACAATGAGCAGTTCTTC. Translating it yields CASRGQGTYNEQFF.

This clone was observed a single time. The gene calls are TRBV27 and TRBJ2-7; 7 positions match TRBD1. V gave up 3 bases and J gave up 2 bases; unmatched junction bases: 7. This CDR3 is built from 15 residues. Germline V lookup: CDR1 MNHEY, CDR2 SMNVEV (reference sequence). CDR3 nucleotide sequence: TGTGCCAGCAGTTTGACAGGGATAGTCCCCTACGAGCAGTACTTC. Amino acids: CASSLTGIVPYEQYF.

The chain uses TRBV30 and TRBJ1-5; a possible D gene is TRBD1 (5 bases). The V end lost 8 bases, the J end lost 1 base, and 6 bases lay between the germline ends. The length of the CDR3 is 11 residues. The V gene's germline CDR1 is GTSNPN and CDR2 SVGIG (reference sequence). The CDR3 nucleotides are TGTGCCGCAGGGAGCAATCAGCCCCAGCATTTT. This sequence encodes CAAGSNQPQHF. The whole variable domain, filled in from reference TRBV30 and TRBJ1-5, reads SQTIHQWPATLVQPVGSPLSLECTVEGTSNPNLYWYRQAAGRGLQLLFYSVGIGQISSEVPQNLSASRPQDRQFILSSKKLLLSDSGFYLCAAGSNQPQHFGDGTRLSIL.

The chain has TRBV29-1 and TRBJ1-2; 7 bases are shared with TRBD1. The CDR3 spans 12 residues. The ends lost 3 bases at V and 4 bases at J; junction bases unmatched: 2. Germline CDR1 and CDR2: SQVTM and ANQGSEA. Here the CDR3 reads CSVDGQVYGYTF. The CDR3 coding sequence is TGCAGCGTTGATGGACAGGTCTATGGCTACACCTTC.